This T cell receptor (beta chain) originates from a study of CD8 T cells in ankylosing spondylitis. Study findings and constraints: Before this, some motif variants had been reported in reactive arthritis synovial fluid and blood. Matched ankylosing spondylitis synovial fluid reportedly contained a significantly enriched population of disease-linked clones.

This clonotype was counted ten times or more. Its specificity is unknown. Germline CDR1 SQVTM, CDR2 ANQGSEA. This CDR3 contains 14 residues. V dropped 4 bases and J dropped 4; count of bases not matched to a gene: 6. Each CDR3 protein gets one entry after TCRdb re-called the 5' RACE reads with MiXCR. This repertoire shows about 250,000 distinct CDR3 sequences, 8% to 11% found once; its top ten account for 2.6%. This clonotype was sampled from a male donor with ankylosing spondylitis or in good health (not recorded which). The rearrangement joins TRBV29-1 to TRBJ1-3; 8 nucleotides agree with TRBD1. The sequenced sample was blood, either unsorted or a sorted T cell fraction (not recorded which). The CDR3 DNA sequence: TGCAGCGTTGTCCCGGACAGGGCCGGAAACACCATATATTTT. This codes for CSVVPDRAGNTIYF.